The 26 T cell receptor beta chains reported below all come from one sample, sequenced in a study of shared clonotypes between healthy human individuals. TCRdb's table, derived via immunoSEQ multiplex PCR, lists solely in-frame clones and lacks some. Here the sample spans approximately 640,000 clones, about three quarters being singletons. Sequencing input: memory CD4+ T cells sorted from blood. As to subset: CD45RA-negative fraction. The source is a woman in her thirties in good health.

The rearrangement links TRBV5-1 to TRBJ2-7, with 7 nucleotides matching TRBD2. Germline loops: CDR1 SGHRS, CDR2 YFSETQ. Trimming took 3 bases from V and 6 from J; bases not matched to a gene: 9. This CDR3 comprises 14 residues. This CDR3 is CASSSPGLLGEQYF. The CDR3 DNA reads TGCGCCAGCAGCTCGCCGGGACTACTGGGCGAGCAGTACTTC.

V gene TRBV5-6 combines with J gene TRBJ2-3, with 9 bases aligning to TRBD1. CDR1 is SGHDT, CDR2 YYEEEE, per germline. The CDR3 has 16 amino acids. V shed 3 bases and J 5 bases; nucleotides not matched to a gene: 10. Written as DNA, the CDR3 is TGTGCCAGCAGCTCGTTCCGGGACAGGGTATTAGATACGCAGTATTTT. As protein: CASSSFRDRVLDTQYF.

V gene TRBV7-8 combines with J gene TRBJ1-4; D possibly corresponds to TRBD1 (6 bases). The length of the CDR3 is 17 residues. The V gene lost 1 base and the J gene lost 1 base, with 13 bases spanning the gap. Germline V gives CDR1 SGHVS, CDR2 FQNEAQ. The CDR3 protein is CASSLVGGAETNEKLFF. Here the CDR3 DNA reads TGTGCCAGCAGCTTAGTAGGGGGGGCGGAAACTAATGAAAAACTGTTTTTT.

The CDR3 DNA is TGTGCCAGCAGCTTAGATTCTAGCGGGAGGCCCTACAATGAGCAGTTCTTC. It codes for CASSLDSSGRPYNEQFF. The chain has TRBV11-2 and TRBJ2-1, with 11 bases aligning to TRBD2. J lost 2 bases, V lost 0 bases, and 3 bases had no gene match. The CDR3 covers 17 residues. Germline values: CDR1 SGHAT, CDR2 FQNNGV.

V usage is TRBV28 and J usage is TRBJ1-5, with 11 bases identical to TRBD1. Trimming removed 5 bases from V and 12 bases from J; junction bases left unmatched: 9. The germline CDR1 and CDR2 sequences are MDHEN and SYDVKM. The CDR3 runs to 14 residues. In DNA form, the CDR3 reads TGTGCCAGCAGTGCGTGGGACAGGGGGGGGGTCCAGCATTTT. It codes for CASSAWDRGGVQHF.

The chain employs TRBV11-2 and TRBJ2-1; D is possibly TRBD1 (5 bases). Germline loops: CDR1 SGHAT, CDR2 FQNNGV. The ends were cut back, 5 bases at V and 4 bases at J, with 18 bases in the middle. This CDR3 is built from 16 residues. The CDR3 reads CASSQPLYDRYNEQFF. CDR3 nucleotides: TGTGCCAGCAGCCAACCGCTATACGACAGATACAATGAGCAGTTCTTC.

The rearrangement links TRBV5-1 to TRBJ2-3; 14 nucleotides match TRBD2. There are 17 residues in the CDR3. Germline V lookup: CDR1 SGHRS, CDR2 YFSETQ. After removal of 3 bases from V and 1 base from J, the junction contained 4 bases not matched to a gene. The CDR3 bases are TGCGCCAGCAGCTCGGGGACTAGCGGGAGTGGCACAGATACGCAGTATTTT. It specifies CASSSGTSGSGTDTQYF. The whole variable domain, filled in from reference TRBV5-1 and TRBJ2-3, reads KAGVTQTPRYLIKTRGQQVTLSCSPISGHRSVSWYQQTPGQGLQFLFEYFSETQRNKGNFPGRFSGRQFSNSRSEMNVSTLELGDSALYLCASSSGTSGSGTDTQYFGPGTRLTVL.

This clone was seen once. This rearrangement joins TRBV6-6 to TRBJ1-1, with TRBD1 as a possible D gene (6 bases). CDR3 size: 14 residues. The germline gives CDR1 MNHNY, CDR2 SVGAGI (reference sequence). V lost 7 bases and J lost 3, with 15 bases in between. CDR3 sequence (DNA): TGTGCCAGCACAGAACAGGGCTCTTACACTGAAGCTTTCTTT. It codes for CASTEQGSYTEAFF.

This clone came up a few times. This chain uses TRBV6-6 with TRBJ1-1; D uncertain. The CDR3 has 13 amino acids. Germline V CDR1 and CDR2: MNHNY, SVGAGI (reference sequence). V was shortened by 7 bases and J by 0 bases, with 9 bases between the two germline ends. The CDR3 coding sequence is TGTGCCAGCAACAGCCACATGAACACTGAAGCTTTCTTT. It is translated as CASNSHMNTEAFF.

V is TRBV5-6 and J is TRBJ2-1; D uncertain. The germline V and J ends were trimmed by 7 bases and 0 bases, with 8 bases remaining between them. The germline V gene has CDR1 SGHDT and CDR2 YYEEEE. The CDR3 consists of 13 residues. The CDR3: CASEESSYNEQFF. CDR3 nucleotide sequence: TGTGCCAGCGAGGAGAGCTCCTACAATGAGCAGTTCTTC.

The V and J genes are TRBV27 and TRBJ2-7; 7 positions agree with TRBD1. Germline-derived CDR1 and CDR2 are MNHEY and SMNVEV (reference sequence). The length of the CDR3 is 15 residues. J lost 2 bases, V lost 4 bases, and 8 bases had no gene match. The CDR3: CASSSQGVTTYEQYF. The CDR3, as DNA: TGTGCCAGCAGTTCTCAGGGGGTTACAACCTACGAGCAGTACTTC.

V usage is TRBV7-2 and J usage is TRBJ2-1; 7 bases map to TRBD1. V trimming: 6 bases; J trimming: 4 bases; junction bases outside the gene matches: 9. Germline CDR1 reads SGHTA; CDR2 reads FQGNSA. The CDR3 covers 15 residues. The DNA of the CDR3 is TGTGCCAGCAGTCGTGACAGGGCAGAGTACAATGAGCAGTTCTTC. It is translated as CASSRDRAEYNEQFF.

J is TRBJ2-3 and V is TRBV28; D gene ambiguous. Trimming took off 4 bases at V and 4 bases at J, with 12 bases between the two ends. There are 14 residues in the CDR3. Germline-derived CDR1 and CDR2 are MDHEN and SYDVKM. The CDR3 spells CASSSLPRPDTQYF. The CDR3 DNA reads as TGTGCCAGCAGTTCCCTCCCTAGACCAGATACGCAGTATTTT.

This chain uses TRBV6-6 with TRBJ1-2; D is unresolved. The germline V and J ends were trimmed by 6 bases and 4 bases, with 12 bases remaining between them. CDR3 length equals 13 residues. CDR1 and CDR2 (germline): MNHNY, SVGAGI (reference sequence). This CDR3 is CASRFDDRYGYTF. CDR3 in DNA: TGTGCCAGCAGGTTCGACGACCGCTATGGCTACACCTTC.

The chain carries TRBV6-1 and TRBJ1-1; D uncertain. This CDR3 is built from 16 residues. The germline V gene encodes CDR1 MNHNS and CDR2 SASEGT. V gave up 0 bases and J gave up 2 bases, with 13 bases separating them. CDR3 DNA: TGTGCCAGCAGTGAAGCGATCCGGGCTGGTAACACTGAAGCTTTCTTT. Protein: CASSEAIRAGNTEAFF.

CDR3 amino acids: CASNRDPTPSEQYF. The DNA of the CDR3 is TGTGCCTCGAACCGGGACCCCACCCCCTCCGAGCAGTACTTC. The chain combines TRBV28 with TRBJ2-7; D may match TRBD1 or TRBD2 (5 bases each). The V and J ends lost 11 bases and 6 bases respectively, with 23 bases between them. Germline CDR1 is MDHEN and CDR2 is SYDVKM. The CDR3 runs 14 residues. The entire variable domain, with the rest obtained from reference TRBV28 and TRBJ2-7, is as follows: DVKVTQSSRYLVKRTGEKVFLECVQDMDHENMFWYRQDPGLGLRLIYFSYDVKMKEKGDIPEGYSVSREKKERFSLILESASTNQTSMYLCASNRDPTPSEQYFGPGTRLTVT.

Worth noting for this clone: It may be a read error: a sequence one base away is much more abundant. Distinct nucleotide sequences in the sample also encode this CDR3. V gene TRBV2 combines with J gene TRBJ2-6; no clear D gene. Trimming removed 2 bases from V and 2 bases from J, with 4 bases in between. This CDR3 is 14 amino acids long. The germline gives CDR1 SNHLY, CDR2 FYNNEI. CDR3 protein: CASSERAGANVLTF. In DNA form, the CDR3 reads TGTGCCAGCAGTGAAAGAGCTGGGGCCAACGTCCTGACTTTC. Based on the CDR3 plus reference TRBV2 and TRBJ2-6, the full variable domain is EPEVTQTPSHQVTQMGQEVILRCVPISNHLYFYWYRQILGQKVEFLVSFYNNEISEKSEIFDDQFSVERPDGSNFTLKIRSTKLEDSAMYFCASSERAGANVLTFGAGSRLTVL.

This chain links TRBV28 with TRBJ1-2; 9 bases line up with TRBD1. This CDR3 comprises 13 residues. V shed 6 bases and J 6 bases; nucleotides not matched to a gene: 5. Germline CDR1 MDHEN, CDR2 SYDVKM. CDR3 DNA sequence: TGTGCCAGCAGCCTTGGGACAGGGAATGGCTACACCTTC. Amino acids: CASSLGTGNGYTF.

This clone has a handful of counts. The rearrangement uses TRBV28 and TRBJ1-1; tentatively, D is TRBD1 (5 bases). Germline values: CDR1 MDHEN, CDR2 SYDVKM. CDR3 size: 16 residues. Trimming pared 5 bases from V and 5 bases from J, leaving 21 bases between. CDR3 sequence: CASSPGGGVALTEAFF. CDR3 DNA: TGTGCCAGCAGTCCCGGGGGAGGGGTCGCGCTAACTGAAGCTTTCTTT.

In this sample, this clone turned up a few times. The genes are TRBV13 and TRBJ2-3; tentatively, D is TRBD2 (5 bases). The CDR3 runs to 18 residues. The germline V and J ends were trimmed by 1 base and 3 bases, with 20 bases remaining between them. Per the germline V gene, CDR1 is PRHDT and CDR2 is FYEKMQ (reference sequence). In DNA form, the CDR3 reads TGTGCCAGCAGCTTAGTCTCTAGAGGCGTAGGGAGAACAGATACGCAGTATTTT. It translates to CASSLVSRGVGRTDTQYF.

V usage is TRBV28 and J usage is TRBJ1-2; D remains unclear. Trimming cost V 6 bases and J 7 bases, with 9 bases left between them. The length of the CDR3 is 11 residues. Germline loops: CDR1 MDHEN, CDR2 SYDVKM. As DNA, the CDR3 is TGTGCCAGCAGGGCTAGACCTGGCTACACCTTC. It translates to CASRARPGYTF.

The chain employs TRBV5-4 and TRBJ2-5, with TRBD2 as a possible D gene (5 bases). Per the germline V gene, CDR1 is SGHNT and CDR2 is YYREEE (reference sequence). V was pared by 1 base and J by 4 bases, with 8 bases between. The CDR3 runs to 13 residues. The chain's CDR3 is CASSLWTVETQYF. The CDR3 coding sequence is TGTGCCAGCAGCTTGTGGACTGTAGAGACCCAGTACTTC.

A note on this clone: This sample also contains other DNA sequences that code for the same CDR3. The chain recombines TRBV7-9 with TRBJ2-7; a weak D match, TRBD2 (5 bases). The CDR3 consists of 11 residues. Deletions cut 6 bases from V and 4 bases from J, with 7 bases between. CDR1 is SEHNR and CDR2 is FQNEAQ in the germline V gene (reference sequence). The CDR3, as DNA: TGTGCCAGCAGTCGAGGGTACGAGCAGTACTTC. It translates to CASSRGYEQYF.

In this sample, this clone turned up a few times. This chain links TRBV11-3 with TRBJ2-1, with TRBD2 identical over 8 bases. The germline gives CDR1 SGHNT, CDR2 YENEEA. J lost 0 bases, V lost 5 bases, and 6 bases had no gene match. The CDR3 contains 16 residues. The CDR3 nucleotides read TGTGCCAGCAGCCGGGCGGGGGGCGGCTCCTACAATGAGCAGTTCTTC. Translating it yields CASSRAGGGSYNEQFF.

This clone was seen just once. The chain joins TRBV10-2 to TRBJ2-7; 9 bases agree with TRBD2. The germline V gene has CDR1 WSHSY and CDR2 SAAADI. The trim removed 6 bases at V and 2 bases at J, leaving 8 bases unmatched. The CDR3 has 15 residues. CDR3 residues: CASSLSGSLAYEQYF. The CDR3 DNA is TGCGCCAGCAGCCTTAGCGGGAGCCTCGCCTACGAGCAGTACTTC.

The V gene is TRBV28, the J gene TRBJ2-1, with D unresolved. CDR1 is MDHEN, CDR2 SYDVKM, per germline. The CDR3 length is 14 residues. V was shortened by 6 bases and J by 1 base, with 10 bases between the two germline ends. The CDR3 DNA reads TGTGCCAGCAGGGGGTATGGGTCCTACAATGAGCAGTTCTTC. Its translation is CASRGYGSYNEQFF.